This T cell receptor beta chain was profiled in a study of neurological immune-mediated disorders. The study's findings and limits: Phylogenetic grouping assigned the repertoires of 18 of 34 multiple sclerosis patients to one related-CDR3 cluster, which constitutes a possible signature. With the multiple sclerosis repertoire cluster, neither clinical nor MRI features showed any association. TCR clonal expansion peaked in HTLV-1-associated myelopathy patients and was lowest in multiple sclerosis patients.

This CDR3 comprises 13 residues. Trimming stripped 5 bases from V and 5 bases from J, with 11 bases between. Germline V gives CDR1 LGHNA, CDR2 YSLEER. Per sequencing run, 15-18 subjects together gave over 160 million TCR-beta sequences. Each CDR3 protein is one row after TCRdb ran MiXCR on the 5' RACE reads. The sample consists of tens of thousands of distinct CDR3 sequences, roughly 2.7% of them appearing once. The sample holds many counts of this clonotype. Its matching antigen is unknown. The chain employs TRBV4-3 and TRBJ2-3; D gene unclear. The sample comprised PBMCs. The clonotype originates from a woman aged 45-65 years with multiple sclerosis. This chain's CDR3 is CASSRMRGDTQYF. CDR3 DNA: TGCGCCAGCAGCAGGATGCGCGGAGATACGCAGTATTTT.